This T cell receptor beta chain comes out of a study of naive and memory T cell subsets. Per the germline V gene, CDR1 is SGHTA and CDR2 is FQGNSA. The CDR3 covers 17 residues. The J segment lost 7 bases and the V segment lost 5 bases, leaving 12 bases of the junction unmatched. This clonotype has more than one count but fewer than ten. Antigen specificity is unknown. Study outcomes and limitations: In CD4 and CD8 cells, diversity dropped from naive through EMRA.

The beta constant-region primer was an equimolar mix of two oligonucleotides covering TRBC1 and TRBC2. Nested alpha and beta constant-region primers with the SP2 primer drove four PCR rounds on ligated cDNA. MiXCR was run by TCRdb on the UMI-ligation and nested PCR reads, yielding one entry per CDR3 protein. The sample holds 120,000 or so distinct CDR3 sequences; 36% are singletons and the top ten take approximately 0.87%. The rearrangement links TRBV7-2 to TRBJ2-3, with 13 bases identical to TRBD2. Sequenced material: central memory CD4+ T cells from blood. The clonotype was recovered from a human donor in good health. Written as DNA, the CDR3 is TGTGCCAGCAGCCCAAGACTAGCGGGAGGACCCACCCATACGCAGTATTTT. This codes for CASSPRLAGGPTHTQYF.